This section outlines one T cell receptor beta chain sequence together with its context. This clonotype has just a few counts. Its specific antigen is unknown. No base quality information exists; no much larger clone differs at one position. The sequencing machine was an Illumina HiSeq 2500. TCR beta libraries were prepared by quantitative 5'-RACE with molecular barcodes. From the authors' description of their analysis: A new computational method based on a probabilistic model of VDJ rearrangement was used to identify disease-linked TCR variants. The raw public reads went through TCRdb reprocessing: fastp at Q25, MiXCR clone calling, in-frame beta chains kept. Each entry is one CDR3 protein sequence, shown with its most common DNA and genes. TCRdb's processing, not the study's, gives the V and J calls here. The sample records roughly 86,000 distinct CDR3 sequences, 8.8% of which are singletons. The top ten constitute roughly 5% of the sample.

These data are taken from a study of CD8 T cells in ankylosing spondylitis listed by TCRdb under 2017. Turning to the overall study: T cell receptor beta repertoires were profiled in healthy donors and ankylosing spondylitis patients so that disease-linked TCR variants could be found. The full study cohort comprised around 25 ankylosing spondylitis patients and 110 or so healthy donors. Peripheral blood was sampled, and synovial fluid was also collected from ankylosing spondylitis patients. On the study overall, not on this receptor specifically: A TCR beta motif of seven or eight highly homologous amino acid variants appeared characteristic of blood from ankylosing spondylitis patients. The disease-linked clones were reported to be significantly enriched in matched synovial fluid samples from ankylosing spondylitis patients. Some TCR beta motif variants had previously been reported in synovial fluid and blood of reactive arthritis patients, which suggested common disease-initiation mechanisms. The disease-linked clones showed a CD8+ phenotype and occurred at relatively low frequencies in peripheral blood.

The CDR3 has 11 amino acids, counting the end cysteine and phenylalanine. Only the CDR3 DNA is retained, 33 bases long and in frame from the first base. CDR1 and CDR2, per the germline V gene (reference sequence), are DFQATT and SNEGSKA. V loses 4 bases, J loses 3 bases, and the germline ends lie 3 bases apart. The sequence is built from TRBV20-1 and TRBJ2-2; the D gene assignment is ambiguous. Sequenced input: blood, either unsorted or a sorted T cell fraction (not recorded which). This clonotype originated in a male donor with ankylosing spondylitis or in good health (not recorded which). This receptor carries the CDR3 CSATYTGELFF. The DNA sequence is as follows: TGCAGTGCTACGTACACCGGGGAGCTGTTTTTT.